The 31 T cell receptor beta chains presented below share a single source sample, sequenced in a study of T cell changes during pregnancy in multiple sclerosis. The table came from immunoSEQ multiplex PCR; TCRdb's copy has only in-frame clones and leaves some out. The repertoire holds approximately 43,000 clones, with 85% to 95% as singletons. The source material was CD8+ T cells from peripheral blood mononuclear cells, sampled after pregnancy. These receptors originate from a female donor with multiple sclerosis, enrolled in a pregnancy study.

This clone was recorded only once. The chain joins TRBV4-3 to TRBJ2-2; a weak D match, TRBD1 (6 bases). Trimming pared 4 bases from V and 4 bases from J, leaving 13 bases between. This CDR3 has 15 residues. Per germline, CDR1 LGHNA and CDR2 YSLEER. The chain's CDR3 is CASSPGTPFTGELFF. The CDR3 nucleotides are TGCGCCAGCAGCCCCGGGACACCCTTCACCGGGGAGCTGTTTTTT.

The gene calls are TRBV30 and TRBJ1-1, with D perhaps matching TRBD1 (6 bases). This CDR3 spans 13 amino acids. Per the germline V gene, CDR1 is GTSNPN and CDR2 is SVGIG (reference sequence). The V end was cut by 3 bases, the J end by 7 bases, with 15 bases between. CDR3 nucleotides: TGTGCCTGGAGCAAGGGGGTGGCTCGTGAAGCTTTCTTT. Translating gives CAWSKGVAREAFF.

The J gene is TRBJ2-5, the V gene TRBV5-4, with 7 bases that match TRBD2. Germline V gene lookup returns CDR1 SGHNT and CDR2 YYREEE (reference sequence). The ends lost 4 bases at V and 6 bases at J; junction bases unmatched: 6. The CDR3 covers 13 residues. The CDR3 is CASSRAGEKTQYF. As DNA, the CDR3 is TGTGCCAGCAGCCGGGCGGGGGAAAAGACCCAGTACTTC.

The V and J genes are TRBV2 and TRBJ2-3; 14 nucleotides align to TRBD2. V was pared by 10 bases and J by 5 bases, with 5 bases of the junction left unmatched. The CDR3 is made up of 14 amino acids. Germline V gives CDR1 SNHLY, CDR2 FYNNEI. Here the CDR3 reads CATGTSGSLDTQYF. The CDR3 DNA reads as TGTGCCACTGGGACTAGCGGGAGTCTAGATACGCAGTATTTT.

V is TRBV10-3 and J is TRBJ2-1; 8 nucleotides align to TRBD2. The trim removed 4 bases at V and 7 bases at J, leaving 12 bases unmatched. This CDR3 spans 16 amino acids. CDR1 is ENHRY, CDR2 SYGVKD, per germline. CDR3 DNA: TGTGCCATCAGTGCCTTTGGATCCGGGAGGGGAAATGAGCAGTTCTTC. Translating it yields CAISAFGSGRGNEQFF.

This CDR3 reads CASSLMGDRLNEKLFF. The CDR3 DNA reads as TGCGCCAGCAGCTTGATGGGGGACAGACTTAATGAAAAACTGTTTTTT. This chain connects TRBV5-1 to TRBJ1-4; 7 bases are shared with TRBD1. Germline CDR1 and CDR2: SGHRS and YFSETQ. V was clipped by 1 base and J by 4 bases; unmatched bases: 7. The CDR3 loop spans 16 amino acids.

The V and J genes are TRBV27 and TRBJ2-7, with a weak D call TRBD1 (6 bases). The CDR3 loop spans 15 amino acids. The V end was cut by 3 bases, the J end by 6 bases, with 18 bases between. Germline CDR1 is MNHEY and CDR2 is SMNVEV (reference sequence). CDR3 sequence reads: CASSFEYTGRTEQYF. CDR3 nucleotide sequence: TGTGCCAGCAGTTTCGAATATACAGGGCGAACCGAGCAGTACTTC.

J is TRBJ2-5 and V is TRBV5-1, with 9 bases aligning to TRBD1. V was clipped by 4 bases and J by 2 bases; unmatched bases: 6. There are 15 residues in the CDR3. Germline assignment: CDR1 SGHRS and CDR2 YFSETQ. For the CDR3, the DNA is TGCGCCAGCAGCGAAGGGACAGGGCTTCAAGAGACCCAGTACTTC. Amino acids: CASSEGTGLQETQYF. The complete variable domain, with remaining parts taken from reference TRBV5-1 and TRBJ2-5, reads KAGVTQTPRYLIKTRGQQVTLSCSPISGHRSVSWYQQTPGQGLQFLFEYFSETQRNKGNFPGRFSGRQFSNSRSEMNVSTLELGDSALYLCASSEGTGLQETQYFGPGTRLLVL.

The chain combines TRBV28 with TRBJ2-7; 7 nucleotides line up with TRBD2. V shed 3 bases, J shed 7 bases, and the junction held 9 bases outside the gene matches. CDR3 length: 14 residues. From germline, CDR1 is MDHEN and CDR2 SYDVKM. This CDR3 is CASSFPGTTGEQYF. The CDR3 DNA reads TGTGCCAGCAGTTTTCCCGGGACTACGGGGGAGCAGTACTTC.

The chain recombines TRBV5-1 with TRBJ1-2; 9 bases are shared with TRBD1. Trimming cost V 4 bases and J 6 bases; bases outside gene matches: 7. The CDR3 extends over 14 amino acids. Germline V gene lookup returns CDR1 SGHRS and CDR2 YFSETQ. Here the CDR3 reads CASSIGTGQNGYTF. The DNA for the CDR3 is TGCGCCAGCAGCATAGGGACAGGGCAAAATGGCTACACCTTC.

This chain uses TRBV7-9 with TRBJ2-3; TRBD2 aligns across 7 bases. The germline CDR1 and CDR2 sequences are SEHNR and FQNEAQ (reference sequence). V was pared by 2 bases and J by 0 bases, with 8 bases of the junction left unmatched. This CDR3 has 17 amino acids. Written as DNA, the CDR3 is TGTGCCAGCAGCTTATCTACGGGGGGACTAAGCACAGATACGCAGTATTTT. Translated, it gives CASSLSTGGLSTDTQYF.

The sample holds one count of this clone. The chain combines TRBV2 with TRBJ1-2; 12 bases are shared with TRBD1. The CDR3 sequence is 15 residues long. The germline V gene encodes CDR1 SNHLY and CDR2 FYNNEI. V lost 3 bases to trimming and J lost 4 bases; unmatched junction nucleotides: 3. CDR3 amino acids: CASSEGTGGTYGYTF. As DNA, the CDR3 is TGTGCCAGCAGTGAGGGGACAGGGGGCACCTATGGCTACACCTTC.

The rearrangement uses TRBV7-8 and TRBJ2-2; TRBD1 is a possible D gene (5 bases). Germline CDR1 is SGHVS and CDR2 is FQNEAQ. This CDR3 region has 16 residues. V lost 2 bases, J lost 5 bases, and 15 bases lay in between. The chain's CDR3 is CASSLRQGLFTGELFF. The CDR3 DNA reads as TGTGCCAGCAGCTTACGCCAGGGCCTGTTTACCGGGGAGCTGTTTTTT.

The chain uses TRBV27 and TRBJ1-5; D is uncertain. Germline CDR1 MNHEY, CDR2 SMNVEV (reference sequence). The CDR3 contains 15 residues. V lost 6 bases and J 0 bases, leaving 12 bases between the germline ends. CDR3 bases: TGTGCCAGCAGCCCGAACATATATAGCAATCAGCCCCAGCATTTT. Protein sequence: CASSPNIYSNQPQHF.

The chain is built from TRBV30 and TRBJ2-2; 11 positions match TRBD1. Germline-derived CDR1 and CDR2 are GTSNPN and SVGIG (reference sequence). The CDR3 is 15 amino acids. V shed 3 bases, J shed 7 bases, and the junction held 7 bases outside the gene matches. The CDR3 coding sequence is TGTGCCTGGAGAAGGGACAGGGGGTTCGGCGGGGAGCTGTTTTTT. Translation: CAWRRDRGFGGELFF. The full variable domain, rest sourced from reference TRBV30 and TRBJ2-2, is SQTIHQWPATLVQPVGSPLSLECTVEGTSNPNLYWYRQAAGRGLQLLFYSVGIGQISSEVPQNLSASRPQDRQFILSSKKLLLSDSGFYLCAWRRDRGFGGELFFGEGSRLTVL.

This chain connects TRBV15 to TRBJ2-1; 13 nucleotides match TRBD2. Trimming took 3 bases from V and 8 from J; bases not matched to a gene: 10. The CDR3 extends over 17 amino acids. Germline loops: CDR1 LNHNV, CDR2 YYDKDF (reference sequence). CDR3 loop: CATSSLTGTSGNYEQFF. The CDR3 region has the DNA TGTGCCACCAGCAGCCTTACCGGGACTAGCGGGAACTATGAGCAGTTCTTC.

V gene TRBV7-8 combines with J gene TRBJ2-1, with 8 bases lining up with TRBD2. The J segment lost 4 bases and the V segment lost 5 bases, leaving 13 bases of the junction unmatched. This CDR3 spans 17 amino acids. Per the germline V gene, CDR1 is SGHVS and CDR2 is FQNEAQ. Here the CDR3 reads CASSPPVEREYYNEQFF. DNA of the CDR3: TGTGCCAGCAGCCCCCCCGTGGAGCGGGAGTATTACAATGAGCAGTTCTTC.

This chain connects TRBV14 to TRBJ2-3, with 7 positions matching TRBD2. The CDR3 length is 16 residues. V trimming: 5 bases; J trimming: 2 bases; junction bases outside the gene matches: 10. Germline V CDR1 and CDR2: SGHDN, FVKESK. CDR3: CASSFSGPRITDTQYF. The DNA for the CDR3 is TGTGCCAGCAGCTTTAGCGGGCCTCGTATCACAGATACGCAGTATTTT.

This chain links TRBV30 with TRBJ2-1; 10 positions agree with TRBD2. This CDR3 region has 15 residues. Germline assignment: CDR1 GTSNPN and CDR2 SVGIG (reference sequence). J lost 14 bases, V lost 0 bases, and 13 bases had no gene match. The CDR3 bases are TGTGCCTGGAGTGTACTCCGGACTAGCGGACTGCAGGAGTTCTTC. Protein: CAWSVLRTSGLQEFF.

The chain has TRBV4-3 and TRBJ2-1; D might be TRBD2 (5 bases). CDR1 is LGHNA and CDR2 is YSLEER in the germline V gene. V was shortened by 1 base and J by 7 bases, with 17 bases between the two germline ends. The CDR3 sequence is 16 residues long. CDR3 sequence: CASSQGLLANGNEQFF. DNA for the CDR3: TGCGCCAGCAGCCAAGGACTCCTAGCTAATGGGAATGAGCAGTTCTTC.

The J gene is TRBJ2-1, the V gene TRBV14; TRBD2 might be the D (6 bases). The CDR3 runs 16 residues. The V gene's germline CDR1 is SGHDN and CDR2 FVKESK. V was trimmed by 6 bases and J by 0 bases, leaving 15 bases between them. In DNA, the CDR3 is TGTGCCAGCAGTGATCGGGACTTTAGCTCCTACAATGAGCAGTTCTTC. Its translation: CASSDRDFSSYNEQFF.

The CDR3 DNA follows: TGTGCTAGTGGTTTGGTTCGGGTGGGCTCCTATAATTCACCCCTCCACTTT. Amino acids: CASGLVRVGSYNSPLHF. This rearrangement joins TRBV12-5 to TRBJ1-6; no definite D call. The CDR3 loop spans 17 amino acids. Per the germline V gene, CDR1 is LGHNT and CDR2 is FRNRAP. V dropped 0 bases and J dropped 0 bases, with 9 bases sitting between them.

J is TRBJ2-7 and V is TRBV30; a weak D match, TRBD2 (5 bases). This CDR3 contains 14 residues. Trimming took off 4 bases at V and 2 bases at J, with 15 bases between the two ends. Germline CDR1 is GTSNPN and CDR2 is SVGIG (reference sequence). Here the CDR3 reads CAWTQPDLPYEQYF. The CDR3 DNA is TGTGCCTGGACTCAACCGGACTTACCCTACGAGCAGTACTTC.

For the CDR3, the DNA is TGTGCCAGCAGCGTAGCCCGGGACAGGGGCGGTGAGACCCAGTACTTC. Translating gives CASSVARDRGGETQYF. This chain joins TRBV9 and TRBJ2-5; the match to TRBD1 covers 10 bases. There are 16 residues in the CDR3. Trimming at V came to 0 bases and at J to 5 bases, leaving 7 bases not matched to a gene. Germline V gene lookup returns CDR1 SGDLS and CDR2 YYNGEE.

This clone was recorded once. The chain links TRBV10-2 to TRBJ1-5; TRBD1 is a possible D gene (6 bases). CDR3 length equals 15 residues. V gave up 2 bases and J gave up 2 bases, with 10 bases separating them. Germline assignment: CDR1 WSHSY and CDR2 SAAADI. CDR3 in amino acids: CASSETGSGNQPQHF. CDR3 nucleotide sequence: TGCGCCAGCAGTGAGACAGGGTCGGGCAATCAGCCCCAGCATTTT.

V usage is TRBV18 and J usage is TRBJ1-1; D uncertain. This CDR3 has 14 amino acids. The germline V gene has CDR1 KGHSH and CDR2 LQKENI. V lost 5 bases and J 1 base, leaving 11 bases between the germline ends. CDR3 loop: CASSYTEGNTEAFF. For the CDR3, the DNA is TGTGCCAGCTCATATACAGAGGGGAACACTGAAGCTTTCTTT.

The rearrangement joins TRBV9 to TRBJ2-3, with TRBD2 as a possible D gene (6 bases). Trimming stripped 0 bases from V and 0 bases from J, with 17 bases between. The CDR3 loop spans 18 amino acids. The germline V gene has CDR1 SGDLS and CDR2 YYNGEE. The CDR3 spells CASSVVGISGPSTDTQYF. In nucleotides, the CDR3 is TGTGCCAGCAGCGTAGTAGGTATAAGCGGGCCAAGCACAGATACGCAGTATTTT.

The V call is TRBV27, the J call TRBJ1-6; D call uncertain. V lost 0 bases and J lost 0, with 6 bases in between. CDR3 length equals 16 residues. Germline CDR1 reads MNHEY; CDR2 reads SMNVEV (reference sequence). The CDR3 DNA follows: TGTGCCAGCAGTTTATCTCTCAGCTCCTATAATTCACCCCTCCACTTT. Amino acids: CASSLSLSSYNSPLHF.

The chain employs TRBV7-2 and TRBJ1-2; D not resolved. V dropped 0 bases and J dropped 4 bases, with 12 bases sitting between them. This CDR3 is built from 15 residues. CDR1 and CDR2 from the germline V gene are SGHTA and FQGNSA. CDR3 protein: CASSLAQNTRYGYTF. The CDR3 DNA reads as TGTGCCAGCAGCTTAGCACAGAACACACGCTATGGCTACACCTTC.

This chain connects TRBV30 to TRBJ2-2; TRBD1 matches 7 bases. Germline CDR1 reads GTSNPN; CDR2 reads SVGIG (reference sequence). CDR3 length equals 14 residues. The CDR3 DNA reads TGTGCGTGCGACAGGGCCGCGAACACCGGGGAGCTGTTTTTT. It codes for CACDRAANTGELFF.

The chain links TRBV2 to TRBJ2-2; 11 positions match TRBD2. The CDR3 totals 17 residues. V gave up 6 bases and J gave up 3 bases; unmatched junction bases: 9. CDR1 is SNHLY and CDR2 is FYNNEI in the germline V gene. CDR3 nucleotides: TGTGCCAGCAGACATCATACTAGCGGGGGTGACACCGGGGAGCTGTTTTTT. As protein: CASRHHTSGGDTGELFF.